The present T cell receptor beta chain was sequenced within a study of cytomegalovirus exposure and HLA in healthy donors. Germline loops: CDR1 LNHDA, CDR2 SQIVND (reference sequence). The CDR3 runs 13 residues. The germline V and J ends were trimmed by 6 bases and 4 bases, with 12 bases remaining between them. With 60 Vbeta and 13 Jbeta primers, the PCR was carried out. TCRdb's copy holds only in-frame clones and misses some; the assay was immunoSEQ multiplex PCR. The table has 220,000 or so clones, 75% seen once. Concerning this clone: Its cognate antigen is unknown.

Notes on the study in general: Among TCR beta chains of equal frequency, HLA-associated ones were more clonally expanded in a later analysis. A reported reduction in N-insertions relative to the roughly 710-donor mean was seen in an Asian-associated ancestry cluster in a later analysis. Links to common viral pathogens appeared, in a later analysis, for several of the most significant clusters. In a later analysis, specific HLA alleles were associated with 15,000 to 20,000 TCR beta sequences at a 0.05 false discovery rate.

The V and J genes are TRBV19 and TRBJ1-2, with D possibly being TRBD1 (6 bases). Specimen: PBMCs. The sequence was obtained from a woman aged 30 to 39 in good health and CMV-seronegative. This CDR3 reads CASSPAGAYGYTF. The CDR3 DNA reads TGTGCCAGTAGCCCAGCGGGGGCCTATGGCTACACCTTC.